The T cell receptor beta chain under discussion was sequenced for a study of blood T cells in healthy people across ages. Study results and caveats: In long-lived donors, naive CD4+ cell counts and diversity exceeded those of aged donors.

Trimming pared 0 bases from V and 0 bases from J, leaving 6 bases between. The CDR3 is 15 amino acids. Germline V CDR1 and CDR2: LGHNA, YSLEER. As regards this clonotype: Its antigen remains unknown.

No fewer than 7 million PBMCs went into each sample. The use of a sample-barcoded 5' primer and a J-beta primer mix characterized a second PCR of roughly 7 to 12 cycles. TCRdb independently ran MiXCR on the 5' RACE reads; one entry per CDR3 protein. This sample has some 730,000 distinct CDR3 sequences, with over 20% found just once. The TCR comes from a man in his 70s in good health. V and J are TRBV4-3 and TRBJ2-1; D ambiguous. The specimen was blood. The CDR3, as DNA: TGCGCCAGCAGCCAAGAACGCCACTCCTACAATGAGCAGTTCTTC. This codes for CASSQERHSYNEQFF.